This is a list of T cell receptor beta chains from one sample in a study of control samples from healthy donors and cancer patients. Using immunoSEQ multiplex PCR, the repertoire was profiled, and TCRdb retains in-frame clones only, with some absent. Among more than 65,000 clones listed, about 90% were seen once. The specimen sequenced was PBMCs. The receptors shown here come from a woman aged 55-69 years with head and neck cancer. CDR3s include the opening cysteine and the closing phenylalanine or tryptophan. D genes are given only for firm matches. Only some rows state a clone size, as once, few, many or a class for expanded clones.

clone size: once; D gene: -; J gene: TRBJ2-1; V gene: TRBV5-6; CDR3 protein: CASSREMGNEQFF; CDR3 DNA: TGTGCCAGCAGCCGGGAGATGGGCAATGAGCAGTTCTTC
clone size: -; D gene: -; J gene: TRBJ1-2; V gene: TRBV7-2; CDR3 protein: CASSWGTGIYGYTF; CDR3 DNA: TGTGCCAGCAGCTGGGGTACAGGGATCTATGGCTACACCTTC
clone size: -; D gene: -; J gene: TRBJ2-3; V gene: TRBV29-1; CDR3 protein: CSVSKGVDTQYF; CDR3 DNA: TGCAGCGTGTCTAAAGGGGTGGATACGCAGTATTTT
clone size: -; D gene: -; J gene: TRBJ2-3; V gene: TRBV28; CDR3 protein: CASFGPTDTQYF; CDR3 DNA: TGTGCCAGCTTCGGCCCCACAGATACGCAGTATTTT
clone size: -; D gene: TRBD2; J gene: TRBJ2-7; V gene: TRBV3-1/TRBV3-2; CDR3 protein: CASSSWTSGSYEQYF; CDR3 DNA: TGTGCCAGCAGCTCATGGACTAGCGGGAGCTACGAGCAGTACTTC
clone size: -; D gene: TRBD2; J gene: TRBJ2-5; V gene: TRBV2; CDR3 protein: CASSGGGTQYF; CDR3 DNA: TGTGCCAGCAGTGGCGGGGGGACCCAGTACTTC
clone size: -; D gene: -; J gene: TRBJ2-7; V gene: TRBV30; CDR3 protein: CAWSVGQAGSLSGHYQQYF; CDR3 DNA: TGTGCCTGGAGTGTCGGTCAGGCGGGCTCGTTGTCGGGTCATTACCAGCAGTACTTC
clone size: -; D gene: -; J gene: TRBJ1-1; V gene: TRBV4-1; CDR3 protein: CASSQEKWNTEAFF; CDR3 DNA: TGCGCCAGCAGCCAAGAAAAGTGGAACACTGAAGCTTTCTTT
clone size: -; D gene: -; J gene: TRBJ1-2; V gene: TRBV6-1; CDR3 protein: CASSEVITTNYGYTF; CDR3 DNA: TGTGCCAGCAGTGAAGTTATTACCACAAACTATGGCTACACCTTC
clone size: -; D gene: -; J gene: TRBJ1-1; V gene: TRBV25-1; CDR3 protein: CASRRGGTEAFF; CDR3 DNA: TGTGCCAGCAGACGAGGGGGCACTGAAGCTTTCTTT
clone size: -; D gene: TRBD2; J gene: TRBJ2-7; V gene: TRBV28; CDR3 protein: CASSFLTSGRRSYEQYF; CDR3 DNA: TGTGCCAGCAGTTTCTTAACTAGCGGGAGAAGGTCCTACGAGCAGTACTTC
clone size: -; D gene: TRBD1; J gene: TRBJ2-5; V gene: TRBV19; CDR3 protein: CASSIDLGTGGGMETQYF; CDR3 DNA: TGTGCCAGTAGTATAGATCTTGGGACAGGGGGCGGGATGGAGACCCAGTACTTC
clone size: -; D gene: -; J gene: TRBJ2-5; V gene: TRBV5-1; CDR3 protein: CASSESRTQETQYF; CDR3 DNA: TGCGCCAGCAGCGAAAGCCGCACACAAGAGACCCAGTACTTC
clone size: -; D gene: -; J gene: TRBJ1-2; V gene: TRBV24-1; CDR3 protein: CARKGSGARCKGDGYTF; CDR3 DNA: TGTGCCAGGAAGGGGTCGGGGGCGCGTTGTAAAGGGGATGGCTACACCTTC
clone size: -; D gene: -; J gene: TRBJ1-2; V gene: TRBV7-3; CDR3 protein: CASTTPIGAYGYTF; CDR3 DNA: TGTGCCAGCACCACCCCGATCGGGGCCTATGGCTACACCTTC
clone size: -; D gene: TRBD1; J gene: TRBJ1-1; V gene: TRBV29-1; CDR3 protein: CSGNRQGNTEAFF; CDR3 DNA: TGCAGTGGCAACCGACAGGGAAACACTGAAGCTTTCTTT
clone size: -; D gene: -; J gene: TRBJ1-1; V gene: TRBV5-1; CDR3 protein: CASSPSGGKPTEAFF; CDR3 DNA: TGCGCCAGCAGCCCCTCCGGAGGGAAGCCCACTGAAGCTTTCTTT
clone size: -; D gene: TRBD1; J gene: TRBJ1-2; V gene: TRBV3-1/TRBV3-2; CDR3 protein: CASSQLDRGQSGYTF; CDR3 DNA: TGTGCCAGCAGCCAATTGGACAGGGGGCAAAGTGGCTACACCTTC
clone size: -; D gene: -; J gene: TRBJ2-3; V gene: TRBV21-1; CDR3 protein: CASSKAVPSTDTQYF; CDR3 DNA: TGTGCCAGCAGCAAAGCAGTCCCTAGCACAGATACGCAGTATTTT
clone size: -; D gene: TRBD1; J gene: TRBJ1-4; V gene: TRBV6-6; CDR3 protein: CASSPRTGLANEKLFF; CDR3 DNA: TGTGCCAGCAGCCCGAGGACAGGGCTGGCTAATGAAAAACTGTTTTTT
clone size: -; D gene: TRBD1; J gene: TRBJ2-3; V gene: TRBV5-1; CDR3 protein: CASSLDRRGLEDTQYF; CDR3 DNA: TGCGCCAGCAGCTTAGATCGCAGGGGGCTAGAGGATACGCAGTATTTT
clone size: -; D gene: -; J gene: TRBJ1-3; V gene: TRBV30; CDR3 protein: CAWSVGTGRHSGNTIYF; CDR3 DNA: TGTGCCTGGAGTGTGGGGACGGGCAGACACTCTGGAAACACCATATATTTT
clone size: once; D gene: -; J gene: TRBJ1-4; V gene: TRBV5-1; CDR3 protein: CASSLGTVATNEKLFF; CDR3 DNA: TGCGCCAGCAGCTTGGGGACGGTCGCAACTAATGAAAAACTGTTTTTT
clone size: -; D gene: TRBD1; J gene: TRBJ2-7; V gene: TRBV3-1/TRBV3-2; CDR3 protein: CASSLTGGAREQYF; CDR3 DNA: TGTGCCAGCAGCCTAACAGGGGGTGCGCGGGAGCAGTACTTC
clone size: -; D gene: TRBD1; J gene: TRBJ1-5; V gene: TRBV7-3; CDR3 protein: CASSWDRGPQPQHF; CDR3 DNA: TGTGCCAGCAGCTGGGACAGGGGGCCTCAGCCCCAGCATTTT
clone size: -; D gene: TRBD1; J gene: TRBJ2-3; V gene: TRBV28; CDR3 protein: CASSLSGGRGTDTQYF; CDR3 DNA: TGTGCCAGCAGTTTATCAGGGGGCCGAGGGACAGATACGCAGTATTTT
clone size: -; D gene: TRBD2; J gene: TRBJ2-1; V gene: TRBV4-3; CDR3 protein: CASSQDSGVAGNNEQFF; CDR3 DNA: TGCGCCAGCAGCCAAGATAGTGGGGTAGCGGGAAATAATGAGCAGTTCTTC
clone size: -; D gene: TRBD2; J gene: TRBJ2-1; V gene: TRBV29-1; CDR3 protein: CSGEGQVTNEQFF; CDR3 DNA: TGCAGCGGGGAGGGCCAGGTTACCAATGAGCAGTTCTTC
clone size: -; D gene: -; J gene: TRBJ1-4; V gene: TRBV2; CDR3 protein: CATRRVGEKLFF; CDR3 DNA: TGTGCCACACGACGGGTGGGTGAAAAACTGTTTTTT
clone size: -; D gene: -; J gene: TRBJ1-1; V gene: TRBV19; CDR3 protein: CASSRRRNTEAFF; CDR3 DNA: TGTGCCTCCAGCAGGCGGAGGAACACTGAAGCTTTCTTT
clone size: -; D gene: -; J gene: TRBJ1-1; V gene: TRBV7-9; CDR3 protein: CASSLDQVKTEAFF; CDR3 DNA: TGTGCCAGCAGCTTAGACCAAGTAAAGACTGAAGCTTTCTTT
clone size: -; D gene: TRBD2; J gene: TRBJ2-7; V gene: TRBV7-6; CDR3 protein: CASSLDGTSGTSYEQYF; CDR3 DNA: TGTGCCAGCAGCTTAGATGGGACTAGCGGGACTTCTTACGAGCAGTACTTC
clone size: once; D gene: -; J gene: TRBJ1-1; V gene: TRBV2; CDR3 protein: CASRGDWGTEAFF; CDR3 DNA: TGTGCCAGCAGAGGTGACTGGGGCACTGAAGCTTTCTTT
clone size: once; D gene: -; J gene: TRBJ1-5; V gene: TRBV10-1; CDR3 protein: CASKFRESVTQHF; CDR3 DNA: TGCGCCAGCAAGTTCAGGGAAAGCGTAACCCAGCATTTT
clone size: -; D gene: -; J gene: TRBJ2-7; V gene: TRBV12-3/TRBV12-4; CDR3 protein: CASRVYQSYEQYF; CDR3 DNA: TGTGCCAGCAGGGTGTACCAATCCTACGAGCAGTACTTC
clone size: few; D gene: TRBD1; J gene: TRBJ2-3; V gene: TRBV7-6; CDR3 protein: CASSVGTGGQLVDTQYF; CDR3 DNA: TGTGCCAGCAGCGTCGGGACAGGGGGACAACTGGTAGATACGCAGTATTTT
clone size: -; D gene: -; J gene: TRBJ2-5; V gene: TRBV5-4; CDR3 protein: CASSTSGPLKETQYF; CDR3 DNA: TGTGCCAGCAGCACCTCCGGGCCCTTAAAAGAGACCCAGTACTTC